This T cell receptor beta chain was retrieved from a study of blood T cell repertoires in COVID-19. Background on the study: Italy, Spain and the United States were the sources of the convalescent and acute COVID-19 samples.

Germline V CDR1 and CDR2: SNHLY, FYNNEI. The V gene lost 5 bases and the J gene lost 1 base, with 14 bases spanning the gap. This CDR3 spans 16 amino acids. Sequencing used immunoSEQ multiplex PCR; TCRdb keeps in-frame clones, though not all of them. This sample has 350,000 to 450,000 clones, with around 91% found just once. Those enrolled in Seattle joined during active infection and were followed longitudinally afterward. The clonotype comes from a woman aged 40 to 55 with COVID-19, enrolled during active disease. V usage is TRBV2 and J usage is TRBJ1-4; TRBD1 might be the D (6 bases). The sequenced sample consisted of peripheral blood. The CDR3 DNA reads TGTGCCAGCAGTAAGACAGGAATTATAACTAATGAAAAACTGTTTTTT. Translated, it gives CASSKTGIITNEKLFF.